This T cell receptor (beta chain) was recovered during a study of T cell responses to AZD1222 COVID-19 vaccine. Study background: Second-dose recipients at about 4 or about 12 weeks were treated as one pooled group.

TCRdb's table, derived via immunoSEQ multiplex PCR, lists solely in-frame clones and lacks some. The table lists more than 100,000 clones, roughly 86% of them singletons. This CDR3 contains 12 residues. Germline CDR1 is LNHDA and CDR2 is SQIVND (reference sequence). V lost 6 bases and J 2 bases, leaving 8 bases between the germline ends. Study-wide findings and caveats: With dominance at 160-218 and 743-854, vaccine-associated CD4 TCRs spanned spike. Reports say nearly half of spike-specific TCRs go after unmutated variant regions.

Worth noting for this clone: Its antigen is not known.

This chain links TRBV19 with TRBJ2-7; no definite D call. This TCR came from an adult in good health. The specimen was peripheral blood, collected on day 0 of AZD1222 vaccination. The CDR3 nucleotides read TGTGCCAGTAGCGGGTTCCCCTACGAGCAGTACTTC. Protein sequence: CASSGFPYEQYF.